The present T cell receptor (beta chain) was sequenced within a study of T cell responses to AZD1222 COVID-19 vaccine. On this clone: Its antigen is undetermined.

Study-wide results and limits: Distributed over spike, vaccine-associated CD4 TCRs predominated at 160-218 and 743-854.

This CDR3 spans 16 amino acids. Germline CDR1 KGHDR, CDR2 SFDVKD. Trimming removed 3 bases from V and 1 base from J, with 13 bases in between. The data were produced by immunoSEQ multiplex PCR, yet TCRdb's version contains in-frame clones alone and is incomplete. The sample consists of about 160,000 clones, about 93% of them appearing once. This chain uses TRBV24-1 with TRBJ2-3; D could derive from TRBD1 or TRBD2 (5 bases each). This TCR was sampled from an adult in good health. The sequencing here drew on peripheral blood, taken on day 0 of AZD1222 vaccination. CDR3 in amino acids: CATSDPSQGRTDTQYF. The CDR3 DNA sequence: TGTGCCACCAGTGATCCTAGTCAGGGACGCACAGATACGCAGTATTTT.